This T cell receptor beta chain was documented in a study of blood T cell repertoires in COVID-19. Study as a whole: The United States, Italy and Spain provided the acute and convalescent COVID-19 samples. T cells, B-cell-depleted T cells, or PBMCs provided the cDNA or gDNA that served as material.

This CDR3 is built from 13 residues. Trimming took 4 bases from V and 5 from J; bases not matched to a gene: 1. Per the original methods: Quantification of nucleated cells was approximated via reference gene primer amplification. Profiled with immunoSEQ multiplex PCR; TCRdb holds only in-frame clones, not every one. The D gene and trimming were derived from the DNA, and the V and J assignments and clone size from that table. The table has some 30,000 clones, about 91% seen once. The rearrangement uses TRBV23-1 and TRBJ2-5, with 10 bases aligning to TRBD1. TRBV23-1 has ORF status, its function being uncertain. The sample was peripheral blood. The clonotype originates from a man between 50 and 59 years old with active COVID-19. CDR3 sequence reads: CASSRQGAETQYF. As DNA, the CDR3 is TGCGCCAGCAGTCGACAGGGGGCGGAGACCCAGTACTTC.